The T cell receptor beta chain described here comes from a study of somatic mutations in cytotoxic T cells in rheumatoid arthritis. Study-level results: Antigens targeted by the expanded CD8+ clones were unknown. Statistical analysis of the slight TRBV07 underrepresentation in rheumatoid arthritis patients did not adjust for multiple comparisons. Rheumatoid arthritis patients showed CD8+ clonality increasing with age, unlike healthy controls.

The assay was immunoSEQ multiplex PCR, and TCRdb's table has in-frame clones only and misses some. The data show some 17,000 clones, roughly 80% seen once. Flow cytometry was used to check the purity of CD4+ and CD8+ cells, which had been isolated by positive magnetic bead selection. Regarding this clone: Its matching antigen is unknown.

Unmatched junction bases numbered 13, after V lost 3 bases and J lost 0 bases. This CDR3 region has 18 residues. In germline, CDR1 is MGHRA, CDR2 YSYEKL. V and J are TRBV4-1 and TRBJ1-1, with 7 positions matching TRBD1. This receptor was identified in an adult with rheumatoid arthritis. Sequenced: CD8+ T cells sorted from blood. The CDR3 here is CASSQARRGLPLNTEAFF. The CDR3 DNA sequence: TGCGCCAGCAGCCAGGCCCGGAGGGGGCTGCCATTGAACACTGAAGCTTTCTTT.